The clone carrying this TCR beta chain turned up a few times. Its antigen is as yet unknown. This sample is part of a study of cytomegalovirus exposure and HLA in healthy donors. Study at large: Out of 150 million to 200 million T cells, an earlier analysis found roughly 110 million unique TCR beta sequences in total. The study's findings and limits: Reportedly, HLA-A and HLA-B alleles of most subjects were accurately predicted from TCR beta. Indistinguishable V segments, including TRBV6-2 and TRBV6-3, were excluded. Links to common viral pathogens appeared, in a later analysis, for several of the most significant clusters.

This CDR3 spans 11 amino acids. Germline loops: CDR1 MNHNY, CDR2 SVGAGI (reference sequence). With 6 bases clipped from V and 6 bases from J, the junction kept 2 bases outside the gene matches. This PCR relied on a set of 60 Vbeta primers and 13 Jbeta primers. The assay was immunoSEQ multiplex PCR, and TCRdb's table has in-frame clones only and misses some. The top ten clones hold roughly 6.2% of a sample with about 160,000 clones, 75% to 90% of them seen once. The chain is built from TRBV6-6 and TRBJ2-7, with 7 bases fitting TRBD2. This receptor was taken from a male donor in good health and CMV-seropositive. The sequenced sample consisted of PBMCs. In nucleotides, the CDR3 is TGTGCCAGCAGCGGCGGGGGCGAGCAGTACTTC. This encodes CASSGGGEQYF.